This T cell receptor beta chain was identified in a study of blood T cell repertoires in COVID-19. About the research overall: The United States, Italy and Spain supplied acute and convalescent COVID-19 samples.

The germline V gene encodes CDR1 LNHDA and CDR2 SQIVND (reference sequence). V was cut by 5 bases and J by 1 base, with 8 bases left in between. The length of the CDR3 is 13 residues. In the source study's methods: Estimates of nucleated cell counts were drawn from the amplification of reference gene primers. Here immunoSEQ multiplex PCR was the method, and the copy in TCRdb shows in-frame clones only, minus some. That table gives V, J and clone size, and the DNA gave D and trimming. The sample includes just under 45,000 clones, over 75% of them seen just once. Sequencing used peripheral blood. V usage is TRBV19 and J usage is TRBJ2-5; possible D gene TRBD1, 5 bases. This receptor was taken from a middle-aged woman with acute or convalescent COVID-19. The CDR3 spells CASSPDTQETQYF. The DNA of the CDR3 is TGTGCCAGTAGTCCGGACACCCAAGAGACCCAGTACTTC. Drawing the rest from reference TRBV19 and TRBJ2-5, the complete variable domain is DGGITQSPKYLFRKEGQNVTLSCEQNLNHDAMYWYRQDPGQGLRLIYYSQIVNDFQKGDIAEGYSVSREKKESFPLTVTSAQKNPTAFYLCASSPDTQETQYFGPGTRLLVL.